The sequence of this TCR beta chain was determined in a study of shared clonotypes between healthy human individuals. Assay used: immunoSEQ multiplex PCR; TCRdb lists only in-frame clones, some missing. The profile shows 2 million to 3 million clones, approximately 93% of them singletons. The V and J ends lost 4 bases and 6 bases, in that order; junction bases with no gene match: 10. This CDR3 spans 16 amino acids. CDR1 is SGHRS, CDR2 YFSETQ, per germline. This TCR came from a man aged 18 to 29 in good health. Some clones in this sample may be carry-over from other donors' samples. Sequenced material: naive CD4+ T cells from PBMCs. Regarding subset: CD45RA+ positively selected. The rearrangement links TRBV5-1 to TRBJ2-1; 10 bases map to TRBD2. Written as DNA, the CDR3 is TGCGCCAGCAGCCTTCGAGCGGGAGGGCCTTCCAATGAGCAGTTCTTC. Translated: CASSLRAGGPSNEQFF. Supplemented by reference TRBV5-1 and TRBJ2-1, the full variable domain reads KAGVTQTPRYLIKTRGQQVTLSCSPISGHRSVSWYQQTPGQGLQFLFEYFSETQRNKGNFPGRFSGRQFSNSRSEMNVSTLELGDSALYLCASSLRAGGPSNEQFFGPGTRLTVL.